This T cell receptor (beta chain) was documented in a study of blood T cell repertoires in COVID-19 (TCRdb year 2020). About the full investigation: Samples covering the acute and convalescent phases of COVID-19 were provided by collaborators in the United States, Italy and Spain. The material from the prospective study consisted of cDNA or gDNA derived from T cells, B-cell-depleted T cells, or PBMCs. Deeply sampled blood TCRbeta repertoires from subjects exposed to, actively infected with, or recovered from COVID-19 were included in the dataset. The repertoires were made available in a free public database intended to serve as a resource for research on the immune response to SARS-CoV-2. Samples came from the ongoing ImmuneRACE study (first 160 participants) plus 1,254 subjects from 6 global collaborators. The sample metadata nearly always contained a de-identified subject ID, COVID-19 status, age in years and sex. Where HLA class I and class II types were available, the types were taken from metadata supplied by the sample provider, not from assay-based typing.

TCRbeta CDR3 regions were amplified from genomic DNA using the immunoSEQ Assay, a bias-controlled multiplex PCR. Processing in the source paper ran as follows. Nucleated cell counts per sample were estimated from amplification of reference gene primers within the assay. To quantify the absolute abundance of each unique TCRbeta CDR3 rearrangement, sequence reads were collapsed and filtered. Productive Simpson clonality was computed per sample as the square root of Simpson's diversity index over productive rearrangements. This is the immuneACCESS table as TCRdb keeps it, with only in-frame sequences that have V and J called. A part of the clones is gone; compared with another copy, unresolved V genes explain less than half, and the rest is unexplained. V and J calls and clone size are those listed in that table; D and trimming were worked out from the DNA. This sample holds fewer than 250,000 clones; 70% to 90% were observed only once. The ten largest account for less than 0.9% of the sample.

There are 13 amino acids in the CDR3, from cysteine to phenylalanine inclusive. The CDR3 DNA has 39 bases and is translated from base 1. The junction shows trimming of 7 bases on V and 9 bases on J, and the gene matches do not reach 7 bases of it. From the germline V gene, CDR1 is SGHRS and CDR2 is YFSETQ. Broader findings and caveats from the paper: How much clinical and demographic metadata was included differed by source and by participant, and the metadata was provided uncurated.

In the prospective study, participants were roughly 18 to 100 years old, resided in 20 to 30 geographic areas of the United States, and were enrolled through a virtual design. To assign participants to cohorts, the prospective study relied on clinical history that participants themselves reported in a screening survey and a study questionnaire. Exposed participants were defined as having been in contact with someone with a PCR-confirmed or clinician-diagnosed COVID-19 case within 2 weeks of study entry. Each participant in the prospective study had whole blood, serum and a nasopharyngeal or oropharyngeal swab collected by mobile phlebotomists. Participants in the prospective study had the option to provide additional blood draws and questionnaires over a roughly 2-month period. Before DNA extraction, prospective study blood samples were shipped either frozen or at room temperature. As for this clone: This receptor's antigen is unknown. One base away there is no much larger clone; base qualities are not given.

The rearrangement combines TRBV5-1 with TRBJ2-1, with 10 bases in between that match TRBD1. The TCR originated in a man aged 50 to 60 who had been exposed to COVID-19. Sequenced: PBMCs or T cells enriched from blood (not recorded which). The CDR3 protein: CASLRDRGSEQFF. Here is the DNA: TGCGCCAGCCTCCGGGACAGGGGTTCTGAGCAGTTCTTC.